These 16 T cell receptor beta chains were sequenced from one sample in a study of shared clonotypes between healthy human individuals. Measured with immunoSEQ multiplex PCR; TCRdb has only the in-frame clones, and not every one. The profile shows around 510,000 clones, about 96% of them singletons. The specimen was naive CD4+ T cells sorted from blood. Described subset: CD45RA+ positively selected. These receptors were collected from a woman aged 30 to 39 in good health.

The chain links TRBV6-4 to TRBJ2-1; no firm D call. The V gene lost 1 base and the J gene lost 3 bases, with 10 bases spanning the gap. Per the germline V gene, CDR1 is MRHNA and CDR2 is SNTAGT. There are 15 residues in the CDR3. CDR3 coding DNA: TGTGCCAGCAGTGACTGGTCCACGAACTACAATGAGCAGTTCTTC. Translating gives CASSDWSTNYNEQFF.

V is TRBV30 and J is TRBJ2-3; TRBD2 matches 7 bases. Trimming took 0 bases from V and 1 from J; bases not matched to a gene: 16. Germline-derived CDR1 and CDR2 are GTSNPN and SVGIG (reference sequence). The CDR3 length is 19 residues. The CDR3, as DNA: TGTGCCTGGAGTGTACTTCGCTCTCGGGGAGGGTTCCGCACAGATACGCAGTATTTT. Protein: CAWSVLRSRGGFRTDTQYF.

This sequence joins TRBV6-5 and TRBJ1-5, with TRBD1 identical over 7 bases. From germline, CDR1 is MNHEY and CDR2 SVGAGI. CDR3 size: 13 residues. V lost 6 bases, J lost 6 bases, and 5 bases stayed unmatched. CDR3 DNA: TGTGCCAGCAGGCCGGGACAGTTTCAGCCCCAGCATTTT. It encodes CASRPGQFQPQHF.

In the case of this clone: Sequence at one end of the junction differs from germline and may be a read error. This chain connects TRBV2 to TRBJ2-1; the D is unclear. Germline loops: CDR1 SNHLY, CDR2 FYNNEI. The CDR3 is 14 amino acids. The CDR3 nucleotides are TGTGCCAGCAGTCAAGCCTCCTACATCCATGAGCAGTTCTTC. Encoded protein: CASSQASYIHEQFF.

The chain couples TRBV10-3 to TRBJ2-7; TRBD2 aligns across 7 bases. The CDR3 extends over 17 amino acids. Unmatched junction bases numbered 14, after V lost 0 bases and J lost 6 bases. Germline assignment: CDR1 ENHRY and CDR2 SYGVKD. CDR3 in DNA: TGTGCCATCAGTGAGTCATGGCGGACTGGGGGGGTTTGCGAGCAGTACTTC. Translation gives CAISESWRTGGVCEQYF.

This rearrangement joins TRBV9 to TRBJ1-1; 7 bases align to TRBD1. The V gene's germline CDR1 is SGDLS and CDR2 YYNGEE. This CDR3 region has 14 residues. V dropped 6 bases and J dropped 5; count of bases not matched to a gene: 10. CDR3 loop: CASTKTGSETEAFF. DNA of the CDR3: TGTGCCAGCACAAAGACAGGGTCGGAGACTGAAGCTTTCTTT.

The CDR3 DNA reads as TGTGCCAGCAGCGTAGCTACGGAGGGCGGACCCTACGAGCAGTACTTC. Amino acids: CASSVATEGGPYEQYF. The V gene is TRBV9, the J gene TRBJ2-7, with D maybe TRBD2 (6 bases). The CDR3 consists of 16 residues. V lost 0 bases to trimming and J lost 2 bases, with 15 bases between them. Germline V gene data show CDR1 as SGDLS and CDR2 as YYNGEE.

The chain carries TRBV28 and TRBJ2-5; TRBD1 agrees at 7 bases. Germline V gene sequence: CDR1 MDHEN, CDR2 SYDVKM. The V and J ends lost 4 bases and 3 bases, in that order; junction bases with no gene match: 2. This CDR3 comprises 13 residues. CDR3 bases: TGTGCCAGCAGTTCGGGACAGAAAGAGACCCAGTACTTC. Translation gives CASSSGQKETQYF.

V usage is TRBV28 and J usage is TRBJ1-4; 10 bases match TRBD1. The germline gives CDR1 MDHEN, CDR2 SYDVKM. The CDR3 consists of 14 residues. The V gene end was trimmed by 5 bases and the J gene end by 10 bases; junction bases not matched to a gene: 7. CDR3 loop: CASSAPGTGAKLFF. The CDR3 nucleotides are TGTGCCAGCAGTGCGCCCGGGACAGGGGCAAAACTGTTTTTT.

The DNA for the CDR3 is TGTGCCTGGAGTGTAACTAGCGGGAGTGCAGATACGCAGTATTTT. As protein: CAWSVTSGSADTQYF. This chain links TRBV30 with TRBJ2-3; 11 bases align to TRBD2. This CDR3 contains 15 residues. Germline values: CDR1 GTSNPN, CDR2 SVGIG (reference sequence). V dropped 0 bases and J dropped 4; count of bases not matched to a gene: 3.

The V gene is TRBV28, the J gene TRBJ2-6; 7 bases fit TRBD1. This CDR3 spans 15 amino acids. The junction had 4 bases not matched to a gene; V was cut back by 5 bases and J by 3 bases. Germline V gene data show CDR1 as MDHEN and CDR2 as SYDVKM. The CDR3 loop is CASSPGTVGANVLTF. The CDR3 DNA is TGTGCCAGCAGTCCCGGGACAGTTGGGGCCAACGTCCTGACTTTC.

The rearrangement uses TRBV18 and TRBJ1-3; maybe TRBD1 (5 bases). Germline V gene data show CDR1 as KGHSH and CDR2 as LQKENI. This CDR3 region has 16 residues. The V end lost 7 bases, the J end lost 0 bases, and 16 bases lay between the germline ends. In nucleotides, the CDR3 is TGTGCCAGCTGGGACGGGTTACTCTACTCTGGAAACACCATATATTTT. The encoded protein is CASWDGLLYSGNTIYF.

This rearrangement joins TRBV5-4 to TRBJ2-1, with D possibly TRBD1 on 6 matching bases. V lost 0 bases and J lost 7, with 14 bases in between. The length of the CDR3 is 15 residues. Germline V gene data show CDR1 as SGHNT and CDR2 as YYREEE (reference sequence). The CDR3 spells CASSLEITGINEQFF. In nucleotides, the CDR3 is TGTGCCAGCAGCTTGGAGATAACAGGGATAAATGAGCAGTTCTTC.

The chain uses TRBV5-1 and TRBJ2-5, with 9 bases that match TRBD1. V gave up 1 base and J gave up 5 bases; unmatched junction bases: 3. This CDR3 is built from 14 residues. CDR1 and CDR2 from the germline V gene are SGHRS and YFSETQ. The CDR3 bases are TGCGCCAGCAGCTTGAACAGGGGGCCGGAGACCCAGTACTTC. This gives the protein CASSLNRGPETQYF.

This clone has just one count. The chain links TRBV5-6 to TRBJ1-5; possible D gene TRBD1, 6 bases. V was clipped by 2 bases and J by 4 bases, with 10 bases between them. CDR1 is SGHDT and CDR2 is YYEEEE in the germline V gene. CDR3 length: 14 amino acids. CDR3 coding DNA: TGTGCCAGCAGCTTTCAGGGGATTAATCAGCCCCAGCATTTT. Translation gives CASSFQGINQPQHF.

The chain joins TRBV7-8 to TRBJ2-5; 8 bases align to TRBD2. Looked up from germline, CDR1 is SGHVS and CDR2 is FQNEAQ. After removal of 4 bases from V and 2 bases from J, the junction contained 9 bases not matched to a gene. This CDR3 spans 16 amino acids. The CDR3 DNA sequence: TGTGCCAGCAGCTATGGTTATATAGCGGGACAAGAGACCCAGTACTTC. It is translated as CASSYGYIAGQETQYF.